Following are 26 T cell receptor beta chains from one sample sequenced in a study of low-dose radiotherapy and immunotherapy resistance in tumors. Specified time point: after trial treatment. The treatment: LDRT plus nivolumab, ipilimumab, low-dose cyclophosphamide and aspirin (RACIN trial). Alpha and beta chains were covered, as first-strand cDNA relied on TRAV- and TRBV-specific primers. The TCRs were subjected to amplification over around 19 PCR cycles employing a constant-region primer in conjunction with a V-primer adapter. TCRdb called the reads again in MiXCR, with one record for every CDR3 protein. Among tens of thousands of distinct CDR3 sequences listed, approximately 26% were seen once. This specimen consisted of PBMCs, obtained after low-dose radiotherapy plus immunotherapy. Every receptor here comes from a male donor with prostate cancer.

This clonotype appeared many times. The chain links TRBV27 to TRBJ2-1, with 8 bases fitting TRBD1. V was clipped by 2 bases and J by 3 bases; unmatched bases: 3. The length of the CDR3 is 15 residues. In germline, CDR1 is MNHEY, CDR2 SMNVEV (reference sequence). As DNA, the CDR3 is TGTGCCAGCAGTTTAAACAGGGGGATCTACAATGAGCAGTTCTTC. It is translated as CASSLNRGIYNEQFF.

J is TRBJ1-2 and V is TRBV7-9; TRBD1 aligns across 9 bases. This CDR3 has 16 amino acids. Trimming cost V 5 bases and J 7 bases; bases outside gene matches: 14. Germline CDR1 reads SEHNR; CDR2 reads FQNEAQ (reference sequence). DNA for the CDR3: TGTGCCAGCAGCGTAGAGGGACAGGGATCCTCGGGTGGCTACACCTTC. Translating gives CASSVEGQGSSGGYTF.

V usage is TRBV5-4 and J usage is TRBJ2-1; 11 nucleotides align to TRBD1. The germline V gene has CDR1 SGHNT and CDR2 YYREEE (reference sequence). The J segment lost 7 bases and the V segment lost 0 bases, leaving 9 bases of the junction unmatched. The CDR3 is 17 amino acids. CDR3 in DNA: TGTGCCAGCAGCTTGGGGGGGGACAGGGGGACGGAGAATGAGCAGTTCTTC. Translated: CASSLGGDRGTENEQFF.

With respect to this clonotype: A single base is all that separates this from a far larger clone, so a read error is likely. The gene calls are TRBV9 and TRBJ2-7; 8 positions match TRBD2. CDR1 SGDLS and CDR2 YYNGEE come from the germline V gene. V trimming: 0 bases; J trimming: 7 bases; junction bases outside the gene matches: 21. This CDR3 contains 19 residues. The DNA of the CDR3 is TGTGCCAGCAGCGTAGGGTCAGGAGGACTAAGCGGGGGTTCGTGGGAGCAGTACTTC. Translating gives CASSVGSGGLSGGSWEQYF.

This sequence joins TRBV6-5 and TRBJ2-4; a possible D gene is TRBD2 (5 bases). CDR1 is MNHEY, CDR2 SVGAGI, per germline. This CDR3 contains 12 residues. Trimming took off 5 bases at V and 8 bases at J, with 10 bases between the two ends. The CDR3 loop reads CASSPGMDIQYF. The CDR3 nucleotides read TGTGCCAGCAGTCCGGGGATGGACATTCAGTACTTC.

Concerning this clonotype: With a far larger clone one base away, a read error is the likely cause. The chain employs TRBV13 and TRBJ2-1, with TRBD2 matching over 8 bases. V gave up 7 bases and J gave up 6 bases; unmatched junction bases: 5. CDR3 length equals 13 residues. The germline CDR1 and CDR2 sequences are PRHDT and FYEKMQ (reference sequence). This CDR3 reads CASNSGGVNEQFF. As DNA, the CDR3 is TGTGCCAGCAACTCCGGGGGGGTCAATGAGCAGTTCTTC.

The V gene is TRBV5-1, the J gene TRBJ2-3; D gene ambiguous. The CDR3 consists of 15 residues. Trimming shortened V by 1 base and J by 5 bases, and 14 bases separated the two germline ends. Germline V gene lookup returns CDR1 SGHRS and CDR2 YFSETQ. The CDR3 DNA reads as TGCGCCAGCAGCTTGTCAAGGAATCCAGAAGATACGCAGTATTTT. Residues: CASSLSRNPEDTQYF.

The table lists this clonotype with many counts. The chain joins TRBV7-8 to TRBJ2-1, with D perhaps matching TRBD1 or TRBD2 (5 bases each). Trimming removed 1 base from V and 4 bases from J, with 11 bases in between. This CDR3 has 15 residues. Germline V gene lookup returns CDR1 SGHVS and CDR2 FQNEAQ. CDR3 amino acids: CASSLDEGHYNEQFF. The DNA for the CDR3 is TGTGCCAGCAGCTTAGACGAGGGGCATTACAATGAGCAGTTCTTC.

This clonotype was counted ten times or more. The rearrangement uses TRBV6-6 and TRBJ2-7; D is perhaps TRBD2 (5 bases). V lost 0 bases, J lost 5 bases, and 11 bases lay in between. The CDR3 spans 14 residues. CDR1 is MNHNY and CDR2 is SVGAGI in the germline V gene (reference sequence). In nucleotides, the CDR3 is TGTGCCAGCAGTTACTCGAGCGGTGGAGACGAGCAGTACTTC. It translates to CASSYSSGGDEQYF.

The chain links TRBV6-2 or TRBV6-3 to TRBJ2-2, with a tentative D call TRBD1 (5 bases). From germline, CDR1 is MNHEY and CDR2 SVGEGT. Trimming shortened V by 8 bases and J by 7 bases, and 20 bases separated the two germline ends. The CDR3 has 15 residues. CDR3 sequence (DNA): TGTGCCAGCGCCTACAGAAGCACAGGACACGGGGAGCTGTTTTTT. Translated, it gives CASAYRSTGHGELFF.

This clonotype was seen at least ten times. The V and J genes are TRBV12-5 and TRBJ2-7; 9 nucleotides agree with TRBD2. Trimming took 3 bases from V and 5 from J; bases not matched to a gene: 8. Germline CDR1 reads LGHNT; CDR2 reads FRNRAP. The CDR3 has 15 amino acids. CDR3 amino acids: CASGLIVAGVHEQYF. The CDR3 DNA sequence: TGTGCTAGTGGTTTAATTGTAGCGGGGGTCCACGAGCAGTACTTC.

This clonotype has a single count. Given a far larger clone just one base away, this is likely a sequencing read error. V gene TRBV27 combines with J gene TRBJ2-7, with 8 bases that match TRBD1. CDR1 is MNHEY and CDR2 is SMNVEV in the germline V gene (reference sequence). The CDR3 length is 17 residues. V was clipped by 5 bases and J by 7 bases; unmatched bases: 19. CDR3 protein: CASSLQGARTIADEQYF. The DNA of the CDR3 is TGTGCCAGCAGTCTGCAGGGGGCGCGAACTATAGCCGATGAGCAGTACTTC.

This clonotype was found many times. This chain joins TRBV28 and TRBJ1-2; the D gene is possibly TRBD1 (6 bases). V was clipped by 4 bases and J by 7 bases, with 7 bases between them. From germline, CDR1 is MDHEN and CDR2 SYDVKM. The CDR3 spans 11 residues. Written as DNA, the CDR3 is TGTGCCAGCAGTTACAGGGCTGGCTACACCTTC. Its translation is CASSYRAGYTF.

In its sample, this clonotype was seen many times. V gene TRBV5-1 combines with J gene TRBJ1-5; 12 bases match TRBD1. J lost 9 bases, V lost 4 bases, and 8 bases had no gene match. Germline V gene sequence: CDR1 SGHRS, CDR2 YFSETQ. This CDR3 region has 15 residues. This CDR3 reads CASSPGTGGLGPQHF. The DNA for the CDR3 is TGCGCCAGCAGCCCCGGGACAGGGGGCCTGGGGCCCCAGCATTTT. Full variable domain (remainder filled in from reference TRBV5-1 and TRBJ1-5): KAGVTQTPRYLIKTRGQQVTLSCSPISGHRSVSWYQQTPGQGLQFLFEYFSETQRNKGNFPGRFSGRQFSNSRSEMNVSTLELGDSALYLCASSPGTGGLGPQHFGDGTRLSIL.

This clonotype has a count of ten or more. The chain employs TRBV4-1 and TRBJ1-1; D not certain. Germline V gives CDR1 MGHRA, CDR2 YSYEKL. Trimming took off 5 bases at V and 8 bases at J, with 12 bases between the two ends. This CDR3 contains 12 residues. This chain's CDR3 is CASSIDGSEAFF. The CDR3, as DNA: TGCGCCAGCAGCATCGACGGATCCGAAGCTTTCTTT.

This clonotype was seen many times. V and J are TRBV23-1 and TRBJ1-2, with TRBD1 as a possible D gene (6 bases). TRBV23-1 is treated as an ORF (open reading frame) with a function not yet certain. Deletions cut 3 bases from V and 7 bases from J, with 27 bases between. This CDR3 spans 18 amino acids. CDR3 sequence reads: CASSHRDKQGTAISGYTF. The CDR3 DNA reads TGCGCCAGCAGTCACCGCGATAAACAGGGAACTGCAATTTCTGGCTACACCTTC.

This clonotype has only a few counts. CDR3 in amino acids: CASSPTGTLNEKLFF. The CDR3 DNA sequence: TGTGCCAGCAGCCCAACCGGGACACTTAATGAAAAACTGTTTTTT. V is TRBV7-4 and J is TRBJ1-4; TRBD1 is a possible D gene (6 bases). The CDR3 is 15 amino acids. V lost 5 bases and J lost 4, with 14 bases in between. The germline CDR1 and CDR2 sequences are SGHVT and SQSDAQ.

This clonotype was seen repeatedly, ten times or more. In DNA form, the CDR3 reads TGTGCCAGCAGCCAAGTCCCCCCTGGGACAGGGGATCCCTACGAGCAGTACTTC. Amino acids: CASSQVPPGTGDPYEQYF. The V call is TRBV14, the J call TRBJ2-7; 10 positions agree with TRBD1. CDR1 is SGHDN, CDR2 FVKESK, per germline. J lost 2 bases, V lost 1 base, and 11 bases had no gene match. CDR3 length: 18 amino acids.

Comments on this clonotype: The conserved phenylalanine or tryptophan is not found at the CDR3 terminus, so this likely reflects a read error. This rearrangement joins TRBV18 to TRBJ1-1, with unresolved D. Germline V gene sequence: CDR1 KGHSH, CDR2 LQKENI. The V and J ends lost 6 bases and 1 base respectively, with 9 bases between them. The CDR3 covers 13 residues. CDR3: CASSSEGNTEAFL. The CDR3 DNA reads TGTGCCAGCTCCTCAGAGGGGAACACTGAAGCTTTCTTA.

This clonotype occurred many times. CDR3 bases: TGTGCCAGCAGCTCCCGGACAGGGCCCTACGAGCAGTACTTC. It codes for CASSSRTGPYEQYF. V is TRBV11-2 and J is TRBJ2-7; TRBD1 aligns across 8 bases. The germline V gene encodes CDR1 SGHAT and CDR2 FQNNGV. This CDR3 comprises 14 residues. Trimming cost V 4 bases and J 2 bases; bases outside gene matches: 4.

This clonotype came up many times. This chain joins TRBV25-1 and TRBJ1-2; D gene uncertain. Germline loops: CDR1 MGHDK, CDR2 SYGVNS. The CDR3 spans 15 residues. V dropped 3 bases and J dropped 0 bases, with 11 bases sitting between them. The DNA of the CDR3 is TGTGCCAGCAGTGAGGAAGGCGGTTCTAACTATGGCTACACCTTC. Its protein product is CASSEEGGSNYGYTF.

This clonotype was seen repeatedly, ten times or more. The chain links TRBV19 to TRBJ2-2, with 13 bases fitting TRBD2. The germline V gene has CDR1 LNHDA and CDR2 SQIVND (reference sequence). The CDR3 length is 15 residues. Unmatched junction bases numbered 3, after V lost 6 bases and J lost 5 bases. The CDR3: CASRGLAGMTGELFF. CDR3 coding DNA: TGTGCCAGTAGGGGACTAGCGGGAATGACCGGGGAGCTGTTTTTT.

This clonotype was detected many times. The chain has TRBV15 and TRBJ2-7; 9 nucleotides line up with TRBD1. CDR1 LNHNV and CDR2 YYDKDF come from the germline V gene (reference sequence). V shed 5 bases and J 2 bases; nucleotides not matched to a gene: 4. The CDR3 is 14 residues long. For the CDR3, the DNA is TGTGCCACCAGCCCTGGGACAGGGACCTACGAGCAGTACTTC. Protein: CATSPGTGTYEQYF.

The rearrangement joins TRBV10-3 to TRBJ1-6; D uncertain. The V and J ends lost 6 bases and 8 bases respectively, with 20 bases between them. The germline V gene encodes CDR1 ENHRY and CDR2 SYGVKD. The CDR3 is 16 residues long. The CDR3 region is CAIREGGLGLDSPLHF. The DNA of the CDR3 is TGTGCCATCAGGGAGGGAGGGCTTGGATTAGATTCACCCCTCCACTTT.

At least ten counts were recorded for this clonotype. V and J are TRBV9 and TRBJ2-1; no definite D call. CDR3 length equals 15 residues. With 0 bases removed from V and 0 bases from J, the gap between germline ends came to 7 bases. Germline loops: CDR1 SGDLS, CDR2 YYNGEE. DNA of the CDR3: TGTGCCAGCAGCGTAGGCTTCAGCTCCTACAATGAGCAGTTCTTC. It codes for CASSVGFSSYNEQFF.

Ten or more counts support this clonotype. V usage is TRBV20-1 and J usage is TRBJ1-1; possibly TRBD1 for D (5 bases). Trimming took 3 bases from V and 10 from J, leaving 18 bases between them. CDR1 is DFQATT, CDR2 SNEGSKA, per germline (reference sequence). There are 13 residues in the CDR3. DNA of the CDR3: TGCAGTGCTAGTGAGGTCGGGCTAGGGACAGCTTTCTTT. Translating gives CSASEVGLGTAFF.